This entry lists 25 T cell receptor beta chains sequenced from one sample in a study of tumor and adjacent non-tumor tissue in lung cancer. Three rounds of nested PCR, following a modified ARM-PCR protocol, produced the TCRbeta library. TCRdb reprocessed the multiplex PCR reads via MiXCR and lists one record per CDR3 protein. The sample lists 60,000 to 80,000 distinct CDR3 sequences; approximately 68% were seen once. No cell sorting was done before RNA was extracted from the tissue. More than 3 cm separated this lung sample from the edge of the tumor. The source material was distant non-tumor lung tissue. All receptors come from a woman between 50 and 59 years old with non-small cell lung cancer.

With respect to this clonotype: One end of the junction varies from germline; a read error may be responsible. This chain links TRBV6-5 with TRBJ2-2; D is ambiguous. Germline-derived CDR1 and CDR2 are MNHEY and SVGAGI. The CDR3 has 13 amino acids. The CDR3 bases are TGTGCTAGCATCCCCGGTGAGGCCGGGGAGCTGTTTTTT. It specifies CASIPGEAGELFF.

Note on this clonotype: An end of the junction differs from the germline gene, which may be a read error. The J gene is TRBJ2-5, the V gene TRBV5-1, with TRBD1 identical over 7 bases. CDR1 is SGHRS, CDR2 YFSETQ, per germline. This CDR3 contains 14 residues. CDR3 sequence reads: CASSLDRFQGTQYF. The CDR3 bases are TGCGCCAGCAGTTTGGACAGGTTCCAGGGGACCCAGTACTTC.

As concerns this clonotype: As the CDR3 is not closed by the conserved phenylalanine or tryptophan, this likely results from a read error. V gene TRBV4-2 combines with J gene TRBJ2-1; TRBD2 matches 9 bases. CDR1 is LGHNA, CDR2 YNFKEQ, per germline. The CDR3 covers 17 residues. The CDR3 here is CANSQDSVSGSLYEQFL. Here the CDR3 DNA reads TGTGCCAACAGCCAAGATTCGGTTAGCGGGAGTTTGTATGAGCAGTTCTTA.

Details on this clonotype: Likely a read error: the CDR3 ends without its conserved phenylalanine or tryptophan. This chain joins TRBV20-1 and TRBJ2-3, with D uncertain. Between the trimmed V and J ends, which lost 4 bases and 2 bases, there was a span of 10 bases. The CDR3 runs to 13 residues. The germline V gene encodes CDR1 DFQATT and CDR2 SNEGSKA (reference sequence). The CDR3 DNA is TGCAGTGCTATGATTAGTGACACAGATACGCAGTATTTG. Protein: CSAMISDTDTQYL.

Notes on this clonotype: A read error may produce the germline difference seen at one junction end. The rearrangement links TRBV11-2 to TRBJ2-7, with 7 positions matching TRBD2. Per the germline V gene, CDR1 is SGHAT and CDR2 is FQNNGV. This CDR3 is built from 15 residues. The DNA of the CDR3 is TGTCCCAGCAGCCGTTGGGCTAGCGGTTCCTACGAACAGTACTTC. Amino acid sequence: CPSSRWASGSYEQYF.

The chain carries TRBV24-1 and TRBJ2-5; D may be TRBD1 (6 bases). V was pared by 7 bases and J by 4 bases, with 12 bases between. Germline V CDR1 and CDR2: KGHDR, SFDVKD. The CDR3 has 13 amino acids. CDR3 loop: CATRRTVTETQYF. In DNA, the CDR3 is TGTGCCACCAGAAGGACAGTGACAGAGACCCAGTACTTC.

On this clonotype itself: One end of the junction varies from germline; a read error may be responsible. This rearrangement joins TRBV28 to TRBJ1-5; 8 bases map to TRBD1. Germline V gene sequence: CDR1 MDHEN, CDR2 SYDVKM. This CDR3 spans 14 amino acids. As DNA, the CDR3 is TGTACCAGCACTCCAGGGCAGGGGGCCCAGCCCCAGCATTTT. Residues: CTSTPGQGAQPQHF.

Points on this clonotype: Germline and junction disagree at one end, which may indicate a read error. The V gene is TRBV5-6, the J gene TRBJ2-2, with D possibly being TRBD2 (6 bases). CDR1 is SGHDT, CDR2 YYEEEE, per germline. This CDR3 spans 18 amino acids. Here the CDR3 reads CTSNTSLMILANTGELFF. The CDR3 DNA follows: TGTACCAGCAACACCTCCCTAATGATACTAGCAAACACTGGGGAGCTGTTTTTT.

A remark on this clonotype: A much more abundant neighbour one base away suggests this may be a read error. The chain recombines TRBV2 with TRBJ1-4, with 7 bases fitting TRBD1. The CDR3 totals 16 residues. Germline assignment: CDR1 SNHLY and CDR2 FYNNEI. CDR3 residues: CTSTGTAHATNEKLFF. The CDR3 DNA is TGTACCAGCACTGGGACAGCCCACGCAACTAATGAAAAACTGTTTTTT.

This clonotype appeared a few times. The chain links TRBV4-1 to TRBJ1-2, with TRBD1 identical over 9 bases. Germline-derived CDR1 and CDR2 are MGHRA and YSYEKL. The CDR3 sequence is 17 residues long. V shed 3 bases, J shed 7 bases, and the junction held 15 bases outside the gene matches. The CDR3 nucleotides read TGCGCCAGCAGCCATTCATGTTCCTGGACAGGGGATCCTGGCTACACCTTC. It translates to CASSHSCSWTGDPGYTF.

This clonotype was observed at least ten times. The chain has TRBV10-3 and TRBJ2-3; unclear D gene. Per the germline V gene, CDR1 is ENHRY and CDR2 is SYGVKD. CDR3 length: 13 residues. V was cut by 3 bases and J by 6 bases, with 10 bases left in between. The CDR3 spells CAISDYYPDTQYF. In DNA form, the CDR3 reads TGTGCCATCAGTGACTACTACCCCGATACGCAGTATTTT.

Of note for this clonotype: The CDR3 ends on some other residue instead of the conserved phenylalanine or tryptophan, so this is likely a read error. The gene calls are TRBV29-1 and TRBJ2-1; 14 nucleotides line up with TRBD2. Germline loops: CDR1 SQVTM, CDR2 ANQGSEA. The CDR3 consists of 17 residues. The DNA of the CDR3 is TGCAGTGTTGAAGGAATCGGGACTAGCGGGAGCGGTAATGAGCAGTTCATC. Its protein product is CSVEGIGTSGSGNEQFI.

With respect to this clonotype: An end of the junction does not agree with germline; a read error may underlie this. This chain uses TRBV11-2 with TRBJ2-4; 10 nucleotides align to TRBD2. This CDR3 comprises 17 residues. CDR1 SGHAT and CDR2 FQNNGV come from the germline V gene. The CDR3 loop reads CASNLVPSGSTGNIQHF. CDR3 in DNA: TGTGCCAGCAACTTAGTTCCTAGCGGGAGTACCGGAAACATTCAGCACTTC.

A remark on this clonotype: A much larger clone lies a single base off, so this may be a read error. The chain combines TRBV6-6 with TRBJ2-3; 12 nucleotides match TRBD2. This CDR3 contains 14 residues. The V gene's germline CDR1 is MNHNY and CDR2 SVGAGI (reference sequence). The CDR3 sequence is CASILAGGTVTQYF. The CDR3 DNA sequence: TGTGCCAGCATCCTAGCGGGAGGGACAGTTACGCAGTATTTT.

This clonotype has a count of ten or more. CDR3 loop: CASSSHRAGAGNEQFF. In DNA, the CDR3 is TGCGCCAGCAGCTCCCATCGGGCGGGCGCCGGCAATGAGCAGTTCTTC. The J gene is TRBJ2-1, the V gene TRBV4-1; D is possibly TRBD2 (5 bases). The V end was cut by 5 bases, the J end by 6 bases, with 20 bases between. From germline, CDR1 is MGHRA and CDR2 YSYEKL. The CDR3 runs 16 residues.

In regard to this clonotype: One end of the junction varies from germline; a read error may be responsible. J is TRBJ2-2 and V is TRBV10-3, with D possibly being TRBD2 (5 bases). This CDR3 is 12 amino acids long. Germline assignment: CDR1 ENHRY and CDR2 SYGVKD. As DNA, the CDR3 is TGTGCCATCGTCCGTTCCACCGGGGAGCTGTCTTTT. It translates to CAIVRSTGELSF.

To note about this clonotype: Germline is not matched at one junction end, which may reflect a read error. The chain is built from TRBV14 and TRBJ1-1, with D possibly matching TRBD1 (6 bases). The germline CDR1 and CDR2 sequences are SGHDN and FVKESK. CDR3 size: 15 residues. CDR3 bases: TGTGCCAGCAGCCAAATTGGGGGGGCGGTCACTGAAGCTTTATTT. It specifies CASSQIGGAVTEALF.

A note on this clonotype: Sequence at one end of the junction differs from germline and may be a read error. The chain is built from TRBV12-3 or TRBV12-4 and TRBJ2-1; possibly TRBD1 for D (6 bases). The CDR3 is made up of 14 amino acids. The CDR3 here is CASRKDRGSNGQFF. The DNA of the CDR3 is TGTGCCAGCAGGAAAGATAGGGGGAGTAATGGGCAGTTCTTC.

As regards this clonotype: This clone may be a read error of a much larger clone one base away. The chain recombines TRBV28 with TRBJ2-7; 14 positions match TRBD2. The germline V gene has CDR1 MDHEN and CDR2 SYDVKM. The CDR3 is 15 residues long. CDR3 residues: CGSGGGLAGAYEQYF. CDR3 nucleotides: TGTGGCAGCGGAGGGGGACTAGCGGGAGCCTACGAGCAGTACTTC.

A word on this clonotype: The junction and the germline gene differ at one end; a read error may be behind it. The CDR3 DNA follows: TGTGTCAGCAGCTTGGACTGGACAAATTACAATGAGCAGATCTTC. It encodes CVSSLDWTNYNEQIF. The chain carries TRBV5-6 and TRBJ2-1; either TRBD1 or TRBD2 may supply D (5 bases each). This CDR3 has 15 amino acids. Germline V gene lookup returns CDR1 SGHDT and CDR2 YYEEEE.

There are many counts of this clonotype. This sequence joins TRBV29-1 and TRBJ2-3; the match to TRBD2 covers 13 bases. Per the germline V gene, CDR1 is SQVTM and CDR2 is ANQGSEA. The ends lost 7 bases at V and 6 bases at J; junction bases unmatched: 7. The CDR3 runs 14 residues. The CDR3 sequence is CSAALAGGMDTQYF. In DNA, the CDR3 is TGCAGCGCCGCACTAGCGGGAGGGATGGATACGCAGTATTTT.

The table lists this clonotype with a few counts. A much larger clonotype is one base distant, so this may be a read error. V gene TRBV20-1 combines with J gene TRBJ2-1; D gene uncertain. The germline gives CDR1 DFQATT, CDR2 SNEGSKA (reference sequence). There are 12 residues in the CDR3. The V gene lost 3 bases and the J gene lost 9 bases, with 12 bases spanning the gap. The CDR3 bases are TGCAGTGCTAGTCTCGACTTGTGTGAGCAGTTCTTC. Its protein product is CSASLDLCEQFF.

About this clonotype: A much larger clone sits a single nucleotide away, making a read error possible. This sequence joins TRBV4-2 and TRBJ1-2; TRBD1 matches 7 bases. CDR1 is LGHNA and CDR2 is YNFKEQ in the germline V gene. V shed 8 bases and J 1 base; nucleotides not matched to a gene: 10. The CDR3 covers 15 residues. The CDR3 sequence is CASHRGGGSNYGYTF. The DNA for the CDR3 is TGTGCCAGCCACAGGGGAGGGGGCAGTAACTATGGCTACACCTTC.

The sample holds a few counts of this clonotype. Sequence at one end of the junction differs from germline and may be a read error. This chain's CDR3 is CVSSLTSTDTQYF. Written as DNA, the CDR3 is TGTGTCAGCAGCTTAACCAGCACAGATACGCAGTATTTT. V usage is TRBV7-9 and J usage is TRBJ2-3, with D uncertain. Germline CDR1 is SEHNR and CDR2 is FQNEAQ (reference sequence). The CDR3 loop spans 13 amino acids.

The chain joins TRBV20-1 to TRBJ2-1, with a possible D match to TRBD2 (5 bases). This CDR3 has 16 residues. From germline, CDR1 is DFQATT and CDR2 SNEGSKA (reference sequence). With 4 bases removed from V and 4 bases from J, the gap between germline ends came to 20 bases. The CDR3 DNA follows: TGCAGTGCTATCGCGTATTTGGTAGCGAAATACAATGAGCAGTTCTTC. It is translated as CSAIAYLVAKYNEQFF.